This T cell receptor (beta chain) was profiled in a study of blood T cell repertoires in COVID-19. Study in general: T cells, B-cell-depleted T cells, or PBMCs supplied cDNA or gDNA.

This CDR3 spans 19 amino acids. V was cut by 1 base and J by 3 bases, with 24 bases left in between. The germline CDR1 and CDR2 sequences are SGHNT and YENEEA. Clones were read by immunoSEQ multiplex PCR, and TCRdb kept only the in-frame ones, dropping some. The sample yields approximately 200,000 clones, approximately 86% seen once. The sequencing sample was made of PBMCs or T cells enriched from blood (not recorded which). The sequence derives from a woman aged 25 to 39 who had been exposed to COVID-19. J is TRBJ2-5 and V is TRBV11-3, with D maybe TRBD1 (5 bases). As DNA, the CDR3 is TGTGCCAGCAGCTTAGGAGGCTGGGGCACCCCCCCGACGAAAGAGACCCAGTACTTC. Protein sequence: CASSLGGWGTPPTKETQYF.